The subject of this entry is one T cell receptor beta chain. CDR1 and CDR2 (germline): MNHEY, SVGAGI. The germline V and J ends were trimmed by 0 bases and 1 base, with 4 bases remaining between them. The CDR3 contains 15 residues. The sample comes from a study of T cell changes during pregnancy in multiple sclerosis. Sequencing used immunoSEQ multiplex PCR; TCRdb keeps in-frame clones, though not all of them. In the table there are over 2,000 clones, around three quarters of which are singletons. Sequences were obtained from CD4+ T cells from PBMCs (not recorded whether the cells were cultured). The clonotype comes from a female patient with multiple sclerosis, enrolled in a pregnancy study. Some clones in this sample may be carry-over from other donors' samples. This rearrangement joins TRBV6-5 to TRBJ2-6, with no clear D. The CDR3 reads CASSYSISGANVLTF. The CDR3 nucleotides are TGTGCCAGCAGTTACTCGATTTCTGGGGCCAACGTCCTGACTTTC.